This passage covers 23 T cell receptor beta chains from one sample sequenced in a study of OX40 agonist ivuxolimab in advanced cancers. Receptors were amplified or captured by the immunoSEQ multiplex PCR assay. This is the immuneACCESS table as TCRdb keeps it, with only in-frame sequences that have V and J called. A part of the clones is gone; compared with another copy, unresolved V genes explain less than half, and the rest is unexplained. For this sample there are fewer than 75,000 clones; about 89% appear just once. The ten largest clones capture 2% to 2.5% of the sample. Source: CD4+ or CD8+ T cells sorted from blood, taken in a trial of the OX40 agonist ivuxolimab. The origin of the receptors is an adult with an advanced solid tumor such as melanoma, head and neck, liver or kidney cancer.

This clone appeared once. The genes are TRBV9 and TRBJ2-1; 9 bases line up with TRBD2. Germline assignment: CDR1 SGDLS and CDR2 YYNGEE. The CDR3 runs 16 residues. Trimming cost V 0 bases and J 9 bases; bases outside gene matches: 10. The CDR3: CASSVGEAGGPGEQFF. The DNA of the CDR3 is TGTGCCAGCAGCGTAGGAGAAGCGGGGGGCCCAGGTGAGCAGTTCTTC.

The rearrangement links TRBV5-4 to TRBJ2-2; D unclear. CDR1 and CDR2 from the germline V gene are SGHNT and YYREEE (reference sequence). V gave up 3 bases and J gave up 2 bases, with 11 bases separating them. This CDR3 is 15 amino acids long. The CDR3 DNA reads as TGTGCCAGCAGCTCCCCTCGACTTAACACCGGGGAGCTGTTTTTT. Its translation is CASSSPRLNTGELFF.

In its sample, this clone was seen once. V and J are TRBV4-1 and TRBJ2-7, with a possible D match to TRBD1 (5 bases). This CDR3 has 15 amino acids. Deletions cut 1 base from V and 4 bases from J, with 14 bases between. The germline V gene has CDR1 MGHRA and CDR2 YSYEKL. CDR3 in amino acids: CASSQGNTGVYEQYF. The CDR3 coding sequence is TGCGCCAGCAGCCAAGGGAACACAGGAGTTTACGAGCAGTACTTC.

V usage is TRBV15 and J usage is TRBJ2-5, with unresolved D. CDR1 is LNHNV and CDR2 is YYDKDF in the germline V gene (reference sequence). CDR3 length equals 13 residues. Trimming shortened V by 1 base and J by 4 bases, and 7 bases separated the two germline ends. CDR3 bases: TGTGCCACCAGCAGAGCTACTGGAGAGACCCAGTACTTC. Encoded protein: CATSRATGETQYF.

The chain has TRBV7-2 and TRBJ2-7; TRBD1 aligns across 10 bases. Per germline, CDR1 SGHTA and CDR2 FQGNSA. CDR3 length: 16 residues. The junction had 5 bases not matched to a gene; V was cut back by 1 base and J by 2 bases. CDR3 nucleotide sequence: TGTGCCAGCAGCTTAGGGGGGACAGGGGTAACCTACGAGCAGTACTTC. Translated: CASSLGGTGVTYEQYF.

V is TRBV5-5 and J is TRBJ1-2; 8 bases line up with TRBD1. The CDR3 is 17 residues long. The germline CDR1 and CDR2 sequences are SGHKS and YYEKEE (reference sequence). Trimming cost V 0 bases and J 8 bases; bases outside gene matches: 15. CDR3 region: CASSLEWWTGRHMGYTF. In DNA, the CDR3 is TGTGCCAGCAGCTTGGAATGGTGGACAGGGAGGCATATGGGCTACACCTTC.

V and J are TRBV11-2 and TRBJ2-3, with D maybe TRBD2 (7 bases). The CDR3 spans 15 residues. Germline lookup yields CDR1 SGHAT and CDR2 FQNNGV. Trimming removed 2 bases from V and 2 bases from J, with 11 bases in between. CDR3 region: CASSLRGAYTDTQYF. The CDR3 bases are TGTGCCAGCAGCTTACGGGGGGCCTACACAGATACGCAGTATTTT.

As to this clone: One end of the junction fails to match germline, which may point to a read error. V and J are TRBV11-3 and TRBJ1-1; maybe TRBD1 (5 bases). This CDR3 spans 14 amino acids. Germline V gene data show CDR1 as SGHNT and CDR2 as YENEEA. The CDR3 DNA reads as TGTGCCAGCAGCCTAGATGGAGGGACCACTGAAGCTTTCTTT. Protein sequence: CASSLDGGTTEAFF. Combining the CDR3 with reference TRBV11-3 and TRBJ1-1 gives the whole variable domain EAGVVQSPRYKIIEKKQPVAFWCNPISGHNTLYWYLQNLGQGPELLIRYENEEAVDDSQLPKDRFSAERLKGVDSTLKIQPAELGDSAVYLCASSLDGGTTEAFFGQGTRLTVV.

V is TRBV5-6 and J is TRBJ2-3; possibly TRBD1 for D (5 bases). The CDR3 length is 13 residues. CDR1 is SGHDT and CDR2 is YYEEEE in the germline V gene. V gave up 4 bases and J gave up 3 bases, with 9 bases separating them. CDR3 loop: CASSRQHTDTQYF. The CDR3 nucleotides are TGTGCCAGCAGCAGACAGCATACAGATACGCAGTATTTT.

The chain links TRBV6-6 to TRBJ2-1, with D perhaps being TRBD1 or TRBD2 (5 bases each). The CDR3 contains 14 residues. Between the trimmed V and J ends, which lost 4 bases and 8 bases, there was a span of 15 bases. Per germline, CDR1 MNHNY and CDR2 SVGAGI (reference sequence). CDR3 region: CASSSTTRGHEQFF. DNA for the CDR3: TGTGCCAGCAGTTCGACCACCCGGGGCCATGAGCAGTTCTTC.

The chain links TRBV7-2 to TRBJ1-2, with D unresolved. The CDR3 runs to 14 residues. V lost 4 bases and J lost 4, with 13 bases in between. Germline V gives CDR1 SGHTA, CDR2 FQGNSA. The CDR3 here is CASSSYSATYGYTF. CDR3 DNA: TGTGCCAGCAGCTCCTACTCTGCTACCTATGGCTACACCTTC.

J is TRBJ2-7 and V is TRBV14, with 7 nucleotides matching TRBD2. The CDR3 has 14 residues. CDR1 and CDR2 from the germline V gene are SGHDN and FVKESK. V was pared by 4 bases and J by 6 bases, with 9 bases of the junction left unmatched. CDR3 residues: CASSPWEGRGEQYF. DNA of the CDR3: TGTGCCAGCAGCCCCTGGGAGGGACGAGGCGAGCAGTACTTC.

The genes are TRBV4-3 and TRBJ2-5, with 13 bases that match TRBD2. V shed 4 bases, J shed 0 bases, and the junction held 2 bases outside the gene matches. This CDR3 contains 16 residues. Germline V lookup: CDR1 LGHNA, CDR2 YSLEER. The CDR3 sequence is CASSLGLAGDQETQYF. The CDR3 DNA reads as TGCGCCAGCAGCCTCGGACTAGCGGGGGACCAAGAGACCCAGTACTTC.

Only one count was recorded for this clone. The CDR3 here is CASSEMGGDGQPQHF. CDR3 DNA sequence: TGTGCCAGCAGTGAAATGGGGGGAGACGGGCAGCCCCAGCATTTT. This chain links TRBV6-1 with TRBJ1-5; D may be TRBD1 (5 bases). Germline V CDR1 and CDR2: MNHNS, SASEGT. The CDR3 totals 15 residues. V shed 2 bases and J shed 7 bases, with 15 bases lying between them.

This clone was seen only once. CDR3 sequence reads: CASRPDRVYEKLFF. The CDR3 bases are TGTGCCAGCAGACCCGACAGGGTATACGAAAAACTGTTTTTT. The V and J genes are TRBV28 and TRBJ1-4; 7 bases are a match to TRBD1. This CDR3 contains 14 residues. Germline V CDR1 and CDR2: MDHEN, SYDVKM. The trim removed 6 bases at V and 8 bases at J, leaving 9 bases unmatched.

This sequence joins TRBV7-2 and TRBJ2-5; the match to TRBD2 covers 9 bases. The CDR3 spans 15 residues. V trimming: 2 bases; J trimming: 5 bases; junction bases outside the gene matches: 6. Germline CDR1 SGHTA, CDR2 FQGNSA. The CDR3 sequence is CASSLSSGVFETQYF. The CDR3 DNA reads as TGTGCCAGCAGCTTATCTAGCGGGGTCTTTGAGACCCAGTACTTC.

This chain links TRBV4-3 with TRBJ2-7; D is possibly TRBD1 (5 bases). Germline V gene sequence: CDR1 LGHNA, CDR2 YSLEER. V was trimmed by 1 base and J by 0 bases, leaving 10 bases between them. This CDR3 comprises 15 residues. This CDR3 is CASSQAYRSSYEQYF. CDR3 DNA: TGCGCCAGCAGCCAAGCCTACAGGAGCTCCTACGAGCAGTACTTC.

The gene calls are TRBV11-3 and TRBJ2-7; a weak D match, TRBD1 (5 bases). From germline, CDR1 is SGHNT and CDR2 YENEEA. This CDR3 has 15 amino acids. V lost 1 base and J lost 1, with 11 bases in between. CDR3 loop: CASSLGGYSSYEQYF. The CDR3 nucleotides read TGTGCCAGCAGCTTAGGGGGCTACTCTTCCTACGAGCAGTACTTC.

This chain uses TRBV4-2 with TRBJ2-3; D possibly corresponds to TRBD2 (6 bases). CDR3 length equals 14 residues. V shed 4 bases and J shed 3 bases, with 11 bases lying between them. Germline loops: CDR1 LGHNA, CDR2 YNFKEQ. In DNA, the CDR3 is TGTGCCAGCAGCCCTACGGGACTGACAGATACGCAGTATTTT. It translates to CASSPTGLTDTQYF.

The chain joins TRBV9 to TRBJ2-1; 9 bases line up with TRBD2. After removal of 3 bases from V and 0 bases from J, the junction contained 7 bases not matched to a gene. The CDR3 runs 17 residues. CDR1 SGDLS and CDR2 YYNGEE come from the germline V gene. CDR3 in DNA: TGTGCCAGCAGCGCCCGTAGCGGGAGCTTCTCCTACAATGAGCAGTTCTTC. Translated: CASSARSGSFSYNEQFF.

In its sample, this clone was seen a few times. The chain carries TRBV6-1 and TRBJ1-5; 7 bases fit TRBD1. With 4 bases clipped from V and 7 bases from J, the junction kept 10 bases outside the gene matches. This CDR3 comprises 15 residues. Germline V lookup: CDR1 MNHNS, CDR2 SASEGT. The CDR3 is CASSGQTTGRQPQHF. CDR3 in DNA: TGTGCCAGCAGTGGGCAGACGACAGGGAGGCAGCCCCAGCATTTT.

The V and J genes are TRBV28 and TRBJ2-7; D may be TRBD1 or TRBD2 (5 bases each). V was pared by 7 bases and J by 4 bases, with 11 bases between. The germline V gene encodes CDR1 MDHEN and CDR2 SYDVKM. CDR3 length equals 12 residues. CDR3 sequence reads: CASTVGRYEQYF. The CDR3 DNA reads TGTGCCAGCACGGTGGGACGGTACGAGCAGTACTTC.

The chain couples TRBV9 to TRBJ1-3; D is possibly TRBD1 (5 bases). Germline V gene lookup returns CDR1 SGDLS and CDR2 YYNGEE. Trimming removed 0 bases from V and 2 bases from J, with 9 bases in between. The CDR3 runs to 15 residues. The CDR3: CASSVGGTAGNTIYF. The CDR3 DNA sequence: TGTGCCAGCAGCGTAGGTGGGACCGCTGGAAACACCATATATTTT.